This TCR beta chain was captured in a study of blood T cell repertoires in COVID-19. Methods used by the authors: Quantification of nucleated cells was approximated via reference gene primer amplification. Sequencing used immunoSEQ multiplex PCR; TCRdb keeps in-frame clones, though not all of them. The V and J calls and clone size come from that table; D and trimming were worked out from the DNA. The sample shows about 47,000 clones, 80% to 85% of them seen only once. CDR3 length: 16 residues. Germline V gene sequence: CDR1 SGHKS, CDR2 YYEKEE (reference sequence). Trimming removed 0 bases from V and 0 bases from J, with 13 bases in between.

This clonotype originated in a man between 45 and 60 years old with acute or convalescent COVID-19. V usage is TRBV5-5 and J usage is TRBJ2-7; D call uncertain. Sequences were obtained from peripheral blood. CDR3 protein: CASSLDSAPRSYEQYF. Here the CDR3 DNA reads TGTGCCAGCAGCTTGGATTCCGCGCCGCGCTCCTACGAGCAGTACTTC.